This T cell receptor beta chain derives from a study of blood T cell repertoires in COVID-19. TCRdb keeps only in-frame clones here, not all; method: immunoSEQ multiplex PCR. The data contain about 59,000 clones, less than 75% of them singletons. The sequencing sample was made of peripheral blood. The source of this sequence is a woman aged 50 to 65 with active or convalescent COVID-19.

CDR3 loop: CASTPAMGSGNTIYF. CDR3 DNA sequence: TGTGCCAGCACCCCAGCGATGGGCTCTGGAAACACCATATATTTT. The chain couples TRBV7-9 to TRBJ1-3; no reliable D call. The V gene's germline CDR1 is SEHNR and CDR2 FQNEAQ (reference sequence). Trimming pared 7 bases from V and 0 bases from J, leaving 13 bases between. The CDR3 length is 15 residues.